The 18 T cell receptor beta chains reported below all come from one sample, sequenced in a study of blood T cell repertoires in COVID-19. Assay used: immunoSEQ multiplex PCR; TCRdb lists only in-frame clones, some missing. The top ten hold approximately 10% of the sample, which has about 140,000 clones, 84% seen once. Sequencing input: peripheral blood. These receptors were taken from a man aged 60 to 75 with active or convalescent COVID-19.

Here the CDR3 reads CASSLRDSFSYEQYF. As DNA, the CDR3 is TGTGCCAGCAGTTTAAGGGACAGCTTCTCCTACGAGCAGTACTTC. This chain connects TRBV27 to TRBJ2-7; 7 bases line up with TRBD1. This CDR3 contains 15 residues. In germline, CDR1 is MNHEY, CDR2 SMNVEV (reference sequence). Trimming took 2 bases from V and 0 from J; bases not matched to a gene: 4.

The chain links TRBV11-3 to TRBJ1-4; D is unclear. In germline, CDR1 is SGHNT, CDR2 YENEEA. V dropped 1 base and J dropped 0 bases, with 12 bases sitting between them. CDR3 length equals 17 residues. As DNA, the CDR3 is TGTGCCAGCAGCTTAGGTCTCTGGGGAGCAACTAATGAAAAACTGTTTTTT. This codes for CASSLGLWGATNEKLFF.

This clone was picked up one time. The J gene is TRBJ2-7, the V gene TRBV5-6; D call uncertain. Germline loops: CDR1 SGHDT, CDR2 YYEEEE. This CDR3 is built from 13 residues. Trimming took 1 base from V and 1 from J, leaving 6 bases between them. CDR3 region: CASSLSPSYEQYF. CDR3 bases: TGTGCCAGCAGCTTGTCTCCGTCCTACGAGCAGTACTTC.

The V gene is TRBV5-4, the J gene TRBJ1-2; D ambiguous. The CDR3 is 15 amino acids. Trimming took off 0 bases at V and 2 bases at J, with 11 bases between the two ends. Germline CDR1 and CDR2: SGHNT and YYREEE (reference sequence). CDR3 loop: CASSLVWAINYGYTF. In DNA form, the CDR3 reads TGTGCCAGCAGCTTGGTTTGGGCAATAAACTATGGCTACACCTTC. Variable domain in full (rest from reference TRBV5-4 and TRBJ1-2): ETGVTQSPTHLIKTRGQQVTLRCSSQSGHNTVSWYQQALGQGPQFIFQYYREEENGRGNFPPRFSGLQFPNYSSELNVNALELDDSALYLCASSLVWAINYGYTFGSGTRLTVV.

The V gene is TRBV18, the J gene TRBJ2-3, with D tentatively TRBD1 (5 bases). V shed 6 bases and J shed 1 base, with 17 bases lying between them. CDR3 size: 16 residues. Germline lookup yields CDR1 KGHSH and CDR2 LQKENI. In DNA form, the CDR3 reads TGTGCCAGCTCGACGACCTCTAAAGGGGGCACAGATACGCAGTATTTT. This encodes CASSTTSKGGTDTQYF.

This clone was detected a few times. This CDR3 is CAISRLTSQGTDTQYF. As DNA, the CDR3 is TGTGCCATCAGCCGGTTAACCTCCCAAGGCACAGATACGCAGTATTTT. The V call is TRBV27, the J call TRBJ2-3; D is unresolved. This CDR3 is built from 16 residues. Germline V CDR1 and CDR2: MNHEY, SMNVEV (reference sequence). Trimming pared 10 bases from V and 1 base from J, leaving 21 bases between.

The chain has TRBV30 and TRBJ2-3, with unresolved D. Trimming stripped 0 bases from V and 10 bases from J, with 11 bases between. Germline lookup yields CDR1 GTSNPN and CDR2 SVGIG (reference sequence). CDR3 length equals 12 residues. The CDR3 sequence is CAWSVRSESQYF. The CDR3, as DNA: TGTGCCTGGAGTGTACGGAGTGAATCGCAGTATTTT.

The rearrangement joins TRBV30 to TRBJ2-1, with a tentative D call TRBD1 (5 bases). V was shortened by 1 base and J by 4 bases, with 11 bases between the two germline ends. Germline CDR1 GTSNPN, CDR2 SVGIG (reference sequence). The CDR3 totals 14 residues. The CDR3 here is CAWSALTGYNEQFF. CDR3 nucleotides: TGTGCCTGGAGTGCATTAACAGGTTACAATGAGCAGTTCTTC.

Here the CDR3 reads CASSYARSSAGYEQYF. The CDR3 DNA is TGTGCCAGCAGTTACGCTAGGAGCAGCGCCGGCTACGAGCAGTACTTC. The chain recombines TRBV6-5 with TRBJ2-7; D remains ambiguous. The V end was cut by 2 bases, the J end by 3 bases, with 17 bases between. CDR3 length: 16 residues. From germline, CDR1 is MNHEY and CDR2 SVGAGI.

The gene calls are TRBV5-4 and TRBJ1-6; no clear D. V was cut by 3 bases and J by 0 bases, with 10 bases left in between. The CDR3 is 16 amino acids. Germline lookup yields CDR1 SGHNT and CDR2 YYREEE (reference sequence). DNA of the CDR3: TGTGCCAGCAGCTCCGGGAGGAGCTCCTATAATTCACCCCTCCACTTT. Its translation: CASSSGRSSYNSPLHF.

The chain links TRBV5-5 to TRBJ2-1; 14 bases align to TRBD2. The CDR3 contains 18 residues. Germline V gene sequence: CDR1 SGHKS, CDR2 YYEKEE (reference sequence). The ends lost 4 bases at V and 3 bases at J; junction bases unmatched: 9. For the CDR3, the DNA is TGTGCCAGCAGCCTGACAGGAGGACTAGCGGGAGGCTACAATGAGCAGTTCTTC. As protein: CASSLTGGLAGGYNEQFF.

The chain carries TRBV5-5 and TRBJ2-7; D is ambiguous. Germline V gene data show CDR1 as SGHKS and CDR2 as YYEKEE (reference sequence). Trimming left V 0 bases short and J 2 bases short, with 6 bases between. The CDR3 contains 13 residues. The CDR3 DNA reads as TGTGCCAGCAGCTTGGCCCTTACCTACGAGCAGTACTTC. Translated: CASSLALTYEQYF.

The CDR3 DNA sequence: TGTGCCAGCTCGCCCCAACAGGGGGACGGCGAGCAGTACTTC. Amino acids: CASSPQQGDGEQYF. The chain recombines TRBV18 with TRBJ2-7; 8 bases agree with TRBD1. Germline V gene lookup returns CDR1 KGHSH and CDR2 LQKENI. The V and J ends lost 6 bases and 6 bases, in that order; junction bases with no gene match: 10. CDR3 size: 14 residues.

The chain links TRBV18 to TRBJ1-1; TRBD1 matches 8 bases. V shed 1 base, J shed 4 bases, and the junction held 11 bases outside the gene matches. Germline V gives CDR1 KGHSH, CDR2 LQKENI. The CDR3 totals 17 residues. The CDR3 nucleotides are TGTGCCAGCTCACCACGACAGGGGTCGGGGTGGGGCACTGAAGCTTTCTTT. It yields the protein CASSPRQGSGWGTEAFF.

The chain combines TRBV15 with TRBJ1-1, with D hard to call. Germline V gene lookup returns CDR1 LNHNV and CDR2 YYDKDF (reference sequence). V lost 0 bases and J 4 bases, leaving 9 bases between the germline ends. This CDR3 spans 14 amino acids. The CDR3 DNA is TGTGCCACCAGCAGAGAGGCTAGGTTCACTGAAGCTTTCTTT. This sequence encodes CATSREARFTEAFF. Combining the CDR3 with reference TRBV15 and TRBJ1-1 gives the whole variable domain DAMVIQNPRYQVTQFGKPVTLSCSQTLNHNVMYWYQQKSSQAPKLLFHYYDKDFNNEADTPDNFQSRRPNTSFCFLDIRSPGLGDTAMYLCATSREARFTEAFFGQGTRLTVV.

The chain's CDR3 is CAWRQDRSGNTIYF. The CDR3 DNA is TGTGCCTGGAGACAAGACAGATCTGGAAACACCATATATTTT. This chain connects TRBV30 to TRBJ1-3; weak D call: TRBD1 (5 bases). Germline assignment: CDR1 GTSNPN and CDR2 SVGIG (reference sequence). The V gene lost 3 bases and the J gene lost 1 base, with 10 bases spanning the gap. The CDR3 is 14 amino acids. Filled out from reference TRBV30 and TRBJ1-3, the complete variable domain reads SQTIHQWPATLVQPVGSPLSLECTVEGTSNPNLYWYRQAAGRGLQLLFYSVGIGQISSEVPQNLSASRPQDRQFILSSKKLLLSDSGFYLCAWRQDRSGNTIYFGEGSWLTVV.

This clone was counted a few times. This rearrangement joins TRBV18 to TRBJ2-6; 11 bases fit TRBD1. The germline V gene has CDR1 KGHSH and CDR2 LQKENI. With 2 bases clipped from V and 2 bases from J, the junction kept 2 bases outside the gene matches. The CDR3 has 17 amino acids. The CDR3 loop reads CASSPGQGATGANVLTF. The CDR3 region has the DNA TGTGCCAGCTCACCAGGACAGGGGGCAACTGGGGCCAACGTCCTGACTTTC.

The chain recombines TRBV11-3 with TRBJ2-2; TRBD2 matches at 11 bases. CDR1 and CDR2 (germline): SGHNT, YENEEA. The CDR3 loop spans 16 amino acids. The J segment lost 6 bases and the V segment lost 8 bases, leaving 11 bases of the junction unmatched. The CDR3 region is CASGSGTSGYSGELFF. DNA of the CDR3: TGTGCCAGCGGGTCCGGGACTAGCGGTTATTCCGGGGAGCTGTTTTTT.